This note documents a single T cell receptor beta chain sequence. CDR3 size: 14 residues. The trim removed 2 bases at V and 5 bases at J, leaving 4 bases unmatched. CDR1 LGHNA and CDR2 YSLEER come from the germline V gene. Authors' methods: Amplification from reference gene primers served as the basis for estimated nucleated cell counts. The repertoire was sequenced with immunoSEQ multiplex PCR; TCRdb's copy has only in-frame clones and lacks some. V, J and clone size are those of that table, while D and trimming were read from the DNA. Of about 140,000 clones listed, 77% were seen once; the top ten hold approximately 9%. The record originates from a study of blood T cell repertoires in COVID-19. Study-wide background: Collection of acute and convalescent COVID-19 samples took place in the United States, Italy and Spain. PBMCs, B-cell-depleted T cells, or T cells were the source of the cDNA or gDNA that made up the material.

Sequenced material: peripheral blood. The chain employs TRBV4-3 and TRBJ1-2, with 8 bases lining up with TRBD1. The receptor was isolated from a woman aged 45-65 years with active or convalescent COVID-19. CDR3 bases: TGCGCCAGCAGCCAACTTAACAGGGGGTATGGCTACACCTTC. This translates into CASSQLNRGYGYTF.